This record concerns one T cell receptor beta chain sequence. This clone was found many times. No cognate antigen has been identified for it. One base away there is no much larger clone; base qualities are not given. These data come from a study of beta chain features in type 1 diabetes (dated by TCRdb to the late 2010s). With respect to the entire study: Patients and healthy donors did not differ in mean age, gender distribution, total cell number or subset yield. A total of roughly 100,000,000 sorted cells were examined across all samples, and the number of cells per subset was strongly correlated with RNA yield. In the study, recently diagnosed type 1 diabetes patients and matched healthy donors were compared on the TCRB repertoires of their sorted circulating CD4+ T cell subsets. Naive and central memory subsets were obtained from all 30 or so donors, but regulatory and stem cell-like memory subsets were isolated from only 8 patients and about eight healthy donors.

Relative to germline, V is 3 bases shorter and J is 5 bases shorter, with 13 bases between their ends. CDR1 and CDR2 are read off the germline V gene as KGHSH and LQKENI. CDR3 length: 14 amino acids, cysteine to phenylalanine. CDR3 DNA is the only sequence kept; it has 42 bases, read in frame from the first base. All of the isolated RNA was reverse transcribed with the High Capacity cDNA Reverse Transcription Kit, so expressed TCRB transcripts were sequenced. Deep immunoSEQ sequencing was applied to naive, central memory and regulatory T cell samples, giving an average of about 3.4 million total reads per sample. Sorted cells were lysed in RLT buffer and RNA was extracted with DNase-treated RNeasy Micro or Mini kits, depending on cell number. Each cell subset was processed separately to prevent cross-contamination, with patient and healthy donor samples processed together. Using the immunoSEQ multiplex PCR, TCRB sequences were amplified from cDNA into 87-bp fragments spanning the CDR3 region. The amplicons were sequenced using the Illumina HiSeq platform. In the original analysis: Synthetic template baselines were used to correct PCR bias computationally, reads within Hamming distance 2 were collapsed together, and singletons that could not be merged were discarded. By aligning reads against IMGT, V, D and J genes, CDR3 length, and insertions or deletions at six rearrangement sites were assigned. Within each subset, clonotype counts were normalized to the number of sorted cells before true diversity and Gini coefficients were calculated with the tcR R package. Repertoire sharing was quantified using the overlap coefficient calculated on TCRB nucleotide sequences. TCRdb carries this immuneACCESS record with in-frame sequences only. Its versions omit some clonotypes, under half of them owing to an unresolved V gene in the studies checked, with the rest unexplained. Clonal size and the V and J genes are those of that table, whereas D and trimming came from the DNA. The sample records some 250,000 clones, 25% to 35% of which are singletons. About 3.9% of the sample is in the top ten clones.

Each donor gave one peripheral blood draw, roughly 120 mL on average, collected into heparinised tubes. Naive, central memory, regulatory and stem cell-like memory CD4+ T cells were sorted on a BD FACSAria II using a panel including CD45RO, CCR7, CD25, CD127, CD95 and CD27. Purity was above 95% for every sorted population. PBMCs were separated immediately by Lymphoprep density gradient centrifugation and were stained directly, without being cultured. To minimize batch effects, samples were stained and sorted in pairs, one healthy donor with one patient per experiment. Beyond this particular receptor, the publication reports: Shorter templates might be favored by PCR, yet because patient and control samples were amplified and corrected together, any such skew would affect both groups equally. Because cDNA was sequenced instead of genomic DNA, activated cells with high expression could be over-represented, although the groups did not differ in activation or CD3 levels. HLA sub-analyses involved small numbers of individuals, so any influence of HLA type on TCRB rearrangement remained unresolved. Type 1 diabetes patients showed a moderate but significant shortening of TCRB CDR3 length in all four CD4+ subsets. Naive, central memory and regulatory TCRB repertoires appeared more similar among patients than among healthy donors. Patients with type 1 diabetes made fewer insertions and deleted more nucleotides at VDJ recombination sites, implying thymic rearrangement abnormalities.

The origin of this receptor is a man aged 25 to 40 in good health. The chain employs TRBV18 and TRBJ1-2; tentative D gene TRBD1, with 5 bases matching. Sample: central memory CD4+ T cells from blood. The CDR3 region: CASSPGAEGYGYTF. The DNA sequence is given as TGTGCCAGCTCACCTGGGGCGGAGGGGTATGGCTACACCTTC.